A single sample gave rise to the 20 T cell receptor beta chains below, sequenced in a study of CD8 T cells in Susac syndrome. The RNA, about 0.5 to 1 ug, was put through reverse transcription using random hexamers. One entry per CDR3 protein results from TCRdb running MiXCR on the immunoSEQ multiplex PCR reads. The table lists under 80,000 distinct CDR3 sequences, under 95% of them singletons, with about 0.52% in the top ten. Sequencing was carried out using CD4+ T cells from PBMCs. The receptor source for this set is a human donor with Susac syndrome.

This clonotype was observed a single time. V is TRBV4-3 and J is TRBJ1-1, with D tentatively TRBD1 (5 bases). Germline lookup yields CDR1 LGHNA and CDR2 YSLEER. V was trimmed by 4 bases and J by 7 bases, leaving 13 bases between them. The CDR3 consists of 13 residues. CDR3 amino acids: CASSPATGVEAFF. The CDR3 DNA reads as TGCGCCAGCAGCCCCGCCACAGGTGTTGAAGCTTTCTTT.

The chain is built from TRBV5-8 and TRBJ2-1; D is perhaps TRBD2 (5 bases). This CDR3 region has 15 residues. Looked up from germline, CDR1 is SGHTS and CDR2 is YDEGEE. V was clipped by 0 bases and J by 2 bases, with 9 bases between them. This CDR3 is CASSLATGTYNEQFF. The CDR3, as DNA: TGTGCCAGCAGCTTGGCCACGGGGACCTACAATGAGCAGTTCTTC.

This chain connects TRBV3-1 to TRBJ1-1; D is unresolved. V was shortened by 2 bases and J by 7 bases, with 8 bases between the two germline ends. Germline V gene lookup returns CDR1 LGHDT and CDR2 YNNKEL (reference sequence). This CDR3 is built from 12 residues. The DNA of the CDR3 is TGTGCCAGCAGCCAACCCCCGGGTGAAGCTTTCTTT. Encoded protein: CASSQPPGEAFF.

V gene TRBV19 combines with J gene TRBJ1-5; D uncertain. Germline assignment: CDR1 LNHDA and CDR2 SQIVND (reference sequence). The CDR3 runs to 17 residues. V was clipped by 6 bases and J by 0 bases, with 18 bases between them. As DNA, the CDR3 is TGTGCCAGTAGCATACGAAGTACGGGTTATAGCAATCAGCCCCAGCATTTT. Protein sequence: CASSIRSTGYSNQPQHF.

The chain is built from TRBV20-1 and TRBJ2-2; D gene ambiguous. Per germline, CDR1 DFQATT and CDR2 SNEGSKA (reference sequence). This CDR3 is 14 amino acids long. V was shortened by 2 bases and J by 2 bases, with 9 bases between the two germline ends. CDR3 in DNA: TGCAGTGCTAGAAGACTTTACAACACCGGGGAGCTGTTTTTT. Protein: CSARRLYNTGELFF.

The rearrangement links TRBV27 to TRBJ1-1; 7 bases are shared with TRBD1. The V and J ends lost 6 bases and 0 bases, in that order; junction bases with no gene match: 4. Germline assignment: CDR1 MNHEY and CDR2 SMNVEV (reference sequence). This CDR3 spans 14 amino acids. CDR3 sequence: CASSLGQVNTEAFF. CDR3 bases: TGTGCCAGCAGCCTCGGACAGGTGAACACTGAAGCTTTCTTT.

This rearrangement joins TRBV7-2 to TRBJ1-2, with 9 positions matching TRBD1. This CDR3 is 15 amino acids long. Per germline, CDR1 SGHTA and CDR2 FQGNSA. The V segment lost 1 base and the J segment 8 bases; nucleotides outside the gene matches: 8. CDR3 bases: TGTGCCAGCAGCTTAGTCCTACAGGGGGCCGGAGGCTACACCTTC. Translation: CASSLVLQGAGGYTF.

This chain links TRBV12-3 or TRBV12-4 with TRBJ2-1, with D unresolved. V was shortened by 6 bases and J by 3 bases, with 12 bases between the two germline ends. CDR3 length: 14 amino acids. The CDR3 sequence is CASREQSLYNEQFF. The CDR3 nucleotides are TGTGCCAGCAGGGAACAGTCCCTCTACAATGAGCAGTTCTTC.

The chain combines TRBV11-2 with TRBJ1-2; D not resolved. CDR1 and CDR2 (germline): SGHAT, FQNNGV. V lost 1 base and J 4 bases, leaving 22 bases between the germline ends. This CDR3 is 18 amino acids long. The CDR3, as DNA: TGTGCCAGCAGCTTAGGGCCCTCGAAGGAGGCCCAGTTCTATGGCTACACCTTC. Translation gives CASSLGPSKEAQFYGYTF. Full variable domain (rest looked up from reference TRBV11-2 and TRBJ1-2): EAGVAQSPRYKIIEKRQSVAFWCNPISGHATLYWYQQILGQGPKLLIQFQNNGVVDDSQLPKDRFSAERLKGVDSTLKIQPAKLEDSAVYLCASSLGPSKEAQFYGYTFGSGTRLTVV.

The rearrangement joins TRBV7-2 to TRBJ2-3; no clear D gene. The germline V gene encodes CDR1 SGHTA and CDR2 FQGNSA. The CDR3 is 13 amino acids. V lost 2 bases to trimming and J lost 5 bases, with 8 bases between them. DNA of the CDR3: TGTGCCAGCAGCTTACTACGGGTAGATACGCAGTATTTT. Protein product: CASSLLRVDTQYF.

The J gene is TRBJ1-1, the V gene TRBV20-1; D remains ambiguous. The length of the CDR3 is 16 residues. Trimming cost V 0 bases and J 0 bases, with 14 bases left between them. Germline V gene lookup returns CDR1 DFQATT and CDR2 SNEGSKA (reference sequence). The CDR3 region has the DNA TGCAGTGCTAGAGATCTCGCAGAAAAGATGAACACTGAAGCTTTCTTT. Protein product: CSARDLAEKMNTEAFF.

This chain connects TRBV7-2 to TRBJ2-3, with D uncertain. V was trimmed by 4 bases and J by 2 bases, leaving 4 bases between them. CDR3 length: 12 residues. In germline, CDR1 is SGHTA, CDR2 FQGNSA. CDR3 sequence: CASSWDTDTQYF. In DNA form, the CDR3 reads TGTGCCAGCAGCTGGGACACAGATACGCAGTATTTT.

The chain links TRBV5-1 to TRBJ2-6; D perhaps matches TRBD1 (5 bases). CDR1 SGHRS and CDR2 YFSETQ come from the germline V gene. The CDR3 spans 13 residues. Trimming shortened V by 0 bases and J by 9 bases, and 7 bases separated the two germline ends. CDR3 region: CASSLAGRNVLTF. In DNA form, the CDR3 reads TGCGCCAGCAGCTTGGCAGGGCGCAACGTCCTGACTTTC.

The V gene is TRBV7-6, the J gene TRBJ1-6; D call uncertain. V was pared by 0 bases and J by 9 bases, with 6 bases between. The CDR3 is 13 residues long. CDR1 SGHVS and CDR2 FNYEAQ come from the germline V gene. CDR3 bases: TGTGCCAGCAGCTTAGCGGAGCGTTCACCCCTCCACTTT. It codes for CASSLAERSPLHF.

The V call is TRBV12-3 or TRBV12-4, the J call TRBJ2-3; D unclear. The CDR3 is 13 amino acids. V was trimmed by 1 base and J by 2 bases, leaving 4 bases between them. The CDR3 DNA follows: TGTGCCAGCAGTTTAGGATACACAGATACGCAGTATTTT. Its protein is CASSLGYTDTQYF.

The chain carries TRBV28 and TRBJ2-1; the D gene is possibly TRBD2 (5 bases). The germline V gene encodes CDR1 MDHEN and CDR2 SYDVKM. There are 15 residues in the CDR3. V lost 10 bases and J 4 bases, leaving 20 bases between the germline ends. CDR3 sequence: CATMAIGRGYNEQFF. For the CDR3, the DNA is TGTGCCACCATGGCAATTGGGAGAGGGTACAATGAGCAGTTCTTC. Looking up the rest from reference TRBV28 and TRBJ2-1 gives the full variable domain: DVKVTQSSRYLVKRTGEKVFLECVQDMDHENMFWYRQDPGLGLRLIYFSYDVKMKEKGDIPEGYSVSREKKERFSLILESASTNQTSMYLCATMAIGRGYNEQFFGPGTRLTVL.

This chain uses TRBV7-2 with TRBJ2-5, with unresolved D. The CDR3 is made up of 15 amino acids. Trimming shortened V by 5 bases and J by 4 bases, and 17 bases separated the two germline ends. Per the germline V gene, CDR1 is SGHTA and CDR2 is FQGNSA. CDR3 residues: CASSRMLGVGETQYF. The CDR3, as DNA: TGTGCCAGCAGCCGGATGTTAGGAGTTGGAGAGACCCAGTACTTC.

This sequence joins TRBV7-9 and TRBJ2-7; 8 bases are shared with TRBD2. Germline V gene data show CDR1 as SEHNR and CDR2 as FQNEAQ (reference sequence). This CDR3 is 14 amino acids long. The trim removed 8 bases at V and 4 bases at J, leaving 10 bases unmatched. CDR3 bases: TGTGCCAGCGCCTCCCGAGGACTAGCTTACGAGCAGTACTTC. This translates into CASASRGLAYEQYF.

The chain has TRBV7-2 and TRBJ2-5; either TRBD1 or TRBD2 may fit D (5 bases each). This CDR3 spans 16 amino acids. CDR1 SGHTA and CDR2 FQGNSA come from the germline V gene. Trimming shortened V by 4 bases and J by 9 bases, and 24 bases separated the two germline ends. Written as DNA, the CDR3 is TGTGCCAGCAGCTGGGACGAAGGCGCAATGTGGGGAGCCCAGTACTTC. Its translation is CASSWDEGAMWGAQYF.

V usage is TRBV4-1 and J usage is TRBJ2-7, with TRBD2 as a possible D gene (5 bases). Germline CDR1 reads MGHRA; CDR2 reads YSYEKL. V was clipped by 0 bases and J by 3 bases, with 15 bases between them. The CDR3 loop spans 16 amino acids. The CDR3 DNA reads TGCGCCAGCAGCCAAGATTCTGAGGCCGGGGTCTACGAGCAGTACTTC. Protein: CASSQDSEAGVYEQYF.